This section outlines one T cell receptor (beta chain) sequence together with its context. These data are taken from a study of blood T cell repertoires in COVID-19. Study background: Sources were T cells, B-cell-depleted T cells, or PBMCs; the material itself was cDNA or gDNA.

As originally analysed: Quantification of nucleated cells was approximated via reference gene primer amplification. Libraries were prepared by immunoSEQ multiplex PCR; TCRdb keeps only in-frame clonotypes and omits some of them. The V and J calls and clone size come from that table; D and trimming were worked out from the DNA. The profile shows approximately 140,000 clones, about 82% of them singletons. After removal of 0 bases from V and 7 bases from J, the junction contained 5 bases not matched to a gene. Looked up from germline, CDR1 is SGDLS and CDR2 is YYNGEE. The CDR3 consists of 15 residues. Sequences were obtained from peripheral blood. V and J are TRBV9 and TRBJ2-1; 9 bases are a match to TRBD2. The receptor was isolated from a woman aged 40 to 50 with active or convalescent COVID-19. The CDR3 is CASSVGGLATNEQFF. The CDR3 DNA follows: TGTGCCAGCAGCGTAGGGGGACTAGCTACAAATGAGCAGTTCTTC. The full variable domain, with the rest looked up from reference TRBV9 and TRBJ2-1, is DSGVTQTPKHLITATGQRVTLRCSPRSGDLSVYWYQQSLDQGLQFLIQYYNGEERAKGNILERFSAQQFPDLHSELNLSSLELGDSALYFCASSVGGLATNEQFFGPGTRLTVL.